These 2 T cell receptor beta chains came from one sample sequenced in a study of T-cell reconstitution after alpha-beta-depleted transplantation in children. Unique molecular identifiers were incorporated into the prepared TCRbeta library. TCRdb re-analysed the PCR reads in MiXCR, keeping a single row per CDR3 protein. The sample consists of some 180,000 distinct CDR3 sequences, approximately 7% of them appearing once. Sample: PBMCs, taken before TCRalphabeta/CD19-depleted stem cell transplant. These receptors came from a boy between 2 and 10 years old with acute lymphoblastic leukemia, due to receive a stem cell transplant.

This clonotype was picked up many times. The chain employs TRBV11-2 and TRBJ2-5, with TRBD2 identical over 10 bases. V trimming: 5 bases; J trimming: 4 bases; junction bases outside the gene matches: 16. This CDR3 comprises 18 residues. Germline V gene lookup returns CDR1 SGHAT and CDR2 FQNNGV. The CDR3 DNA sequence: TGTGCCAGCAGCCCAGACCTAGAGCGGGAGGGCCCTCGAGAGACCCAGTACTTC. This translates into CASSPDLEREGPRETQYF.

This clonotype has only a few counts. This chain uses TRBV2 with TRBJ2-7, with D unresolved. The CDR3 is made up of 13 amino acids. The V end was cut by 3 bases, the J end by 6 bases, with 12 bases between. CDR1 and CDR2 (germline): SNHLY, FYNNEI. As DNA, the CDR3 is TGTGCCAGCAGTGAGGAAGGCATGGTCGAGCAGTACTTC. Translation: CASSEEGMVEQYF. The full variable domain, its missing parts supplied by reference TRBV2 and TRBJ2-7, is EPEVTQTPSHQVTQMGQEVILRCVPISNHLYFYWYRQILGQKVEFLVSFYNNEISEKSEIFDDQFSVERPDGSNFTLKIRSTKLEDSAMYFCASSEEGMVEQYFGPGTRLTVT.